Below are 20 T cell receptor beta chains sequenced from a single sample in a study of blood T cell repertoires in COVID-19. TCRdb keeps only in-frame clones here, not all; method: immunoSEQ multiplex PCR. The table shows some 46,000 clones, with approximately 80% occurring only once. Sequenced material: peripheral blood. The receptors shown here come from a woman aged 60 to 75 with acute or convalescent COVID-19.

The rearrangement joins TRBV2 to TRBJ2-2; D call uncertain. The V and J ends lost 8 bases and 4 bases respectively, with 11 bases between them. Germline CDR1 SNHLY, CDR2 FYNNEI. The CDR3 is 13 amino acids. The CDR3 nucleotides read TGTGCCAGCCTGAAACGGGTCACCGGGGAGCTGTTTTTT. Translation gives CASLKRVTGELFF.

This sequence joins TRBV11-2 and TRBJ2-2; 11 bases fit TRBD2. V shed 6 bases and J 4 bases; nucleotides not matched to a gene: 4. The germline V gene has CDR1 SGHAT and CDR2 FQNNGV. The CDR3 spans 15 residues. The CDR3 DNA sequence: TGTGCCAGCAGTCCTAGCGGGGGGCCCACCGGGGAGCTGTTTTTT. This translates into CASSPSGGPTGELFF.

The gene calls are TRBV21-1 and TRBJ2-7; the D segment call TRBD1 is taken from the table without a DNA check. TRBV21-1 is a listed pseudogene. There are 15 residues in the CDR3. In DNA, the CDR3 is TGTGCCAGCAGCAAGGGGGACACCATTACCTACGAGCAGTACTTC. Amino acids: CASSKGDTITYEQYF.

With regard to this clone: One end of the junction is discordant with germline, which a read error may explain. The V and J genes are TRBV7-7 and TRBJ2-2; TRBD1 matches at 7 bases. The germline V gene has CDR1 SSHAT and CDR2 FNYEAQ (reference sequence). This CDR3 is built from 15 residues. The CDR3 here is CASSLDRTDTGELFF. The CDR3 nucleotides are TGTGCTAGCAGCTTGGACAGGACCGACACCGGGGAGCTGTTTTTT.

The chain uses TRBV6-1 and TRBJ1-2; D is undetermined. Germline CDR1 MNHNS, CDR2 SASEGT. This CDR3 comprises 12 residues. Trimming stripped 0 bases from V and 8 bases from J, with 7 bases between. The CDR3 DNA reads TGTGCCAGCAGTGAAGCGCGCCCAGGCTACACCTTC. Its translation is CASSEARPGYTF.

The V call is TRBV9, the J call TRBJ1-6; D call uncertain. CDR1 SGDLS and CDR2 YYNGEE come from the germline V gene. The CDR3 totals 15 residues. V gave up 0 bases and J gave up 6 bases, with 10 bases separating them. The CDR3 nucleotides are TGTGCCAGCAGCGTAGCTCCAGGTATTAATTCACCCCTCCACTTT. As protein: CASSVAPGINSPLHF.

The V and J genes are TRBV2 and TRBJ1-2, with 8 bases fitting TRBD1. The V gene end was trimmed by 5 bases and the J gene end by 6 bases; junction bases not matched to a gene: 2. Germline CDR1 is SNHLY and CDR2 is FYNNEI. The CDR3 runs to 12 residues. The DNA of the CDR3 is TGTGCCAGCAGTTACAGGGGGGATGGCTACACCTTC. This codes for CASSYRGDGYTF.

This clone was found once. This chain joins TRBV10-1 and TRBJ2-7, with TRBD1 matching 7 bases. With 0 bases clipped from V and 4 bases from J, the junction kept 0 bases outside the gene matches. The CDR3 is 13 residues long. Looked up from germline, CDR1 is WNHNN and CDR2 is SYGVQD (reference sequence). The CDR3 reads CASSESTGYEQYF. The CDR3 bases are TGCGCCAGCAGTGAGTCGACAGGGTACGAGCAGTACTTC.

CDR3 nucleotides: TGTGCCAGCAGCTTAGGGGCAGGGGGCTTTAGCACAGATACGCAGTATTTT. Translating gives CASSLGAGGFSTDTQYF. The chain recombines TRBV7-8 with TRBJ2-3; 8 bases match TRBD1. The CDR3 is made up of 17 amino acids. V trimming: 1 base; J trimming: 0 bases; junction bases outside the gene matches: 6. The germline gives CDR1 SGHVS, CDR2 FQNEAQ.

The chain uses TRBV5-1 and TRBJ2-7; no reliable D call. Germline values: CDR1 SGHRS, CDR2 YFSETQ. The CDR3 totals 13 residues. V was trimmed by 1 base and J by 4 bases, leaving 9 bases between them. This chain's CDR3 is CASSLSAEYEQYF. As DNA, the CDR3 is TGCGCCAGCAGCTTGAGTGCAGAATACGAGCAGTACTTC. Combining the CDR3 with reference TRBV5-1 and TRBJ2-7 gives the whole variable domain KAGVTQTPRYLIKTRGQQVTLSCSPISGHRSVSWYQQTPGQGLQFLFEYFSETQRNKGNFPGRFSGRQFSNSRSEMNVSTLELGDSALYLCASSLSAEYEQYFGPGTRLTVT.

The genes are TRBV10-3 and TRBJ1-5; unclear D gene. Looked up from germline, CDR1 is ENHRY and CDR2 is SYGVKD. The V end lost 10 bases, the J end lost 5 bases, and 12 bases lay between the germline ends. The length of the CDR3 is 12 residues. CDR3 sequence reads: CATGGGDQPQHF. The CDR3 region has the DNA TGTGCCACTGGTGGCGGGGATCAGCCCCAGCATTTT.

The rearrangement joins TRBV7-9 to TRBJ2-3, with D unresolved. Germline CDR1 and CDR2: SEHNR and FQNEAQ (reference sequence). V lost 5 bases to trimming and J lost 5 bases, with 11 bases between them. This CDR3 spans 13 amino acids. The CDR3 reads CASSPQPGDTQYF. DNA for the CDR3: TGTGCCAGCAGCCCCCAGCCGGGAGATACGCAGTATTTT. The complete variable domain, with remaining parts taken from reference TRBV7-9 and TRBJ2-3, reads DTGVSQNPRHKITKRGQNVTFRCDPISEHNRLYWYRQTLGQGPEFLTYFQNEAQLEKSRLLSDRFSAERPKGSFSTLEIQRTEQGDSAMYLCASSPQPGDTQYFGPGTRLTVL.

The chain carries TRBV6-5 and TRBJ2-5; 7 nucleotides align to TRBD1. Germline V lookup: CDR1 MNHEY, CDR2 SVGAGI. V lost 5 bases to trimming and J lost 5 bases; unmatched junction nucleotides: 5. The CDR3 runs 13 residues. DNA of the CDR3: TGTGCCAGCAGTCTGACAGGGAAGGAGACCCAGTACTTC. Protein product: CASSLTGKETQYF.

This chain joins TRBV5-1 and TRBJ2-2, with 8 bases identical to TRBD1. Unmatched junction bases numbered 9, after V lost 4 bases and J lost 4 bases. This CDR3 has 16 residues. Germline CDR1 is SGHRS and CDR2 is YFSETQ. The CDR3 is CASSPRTGTSTGELFF. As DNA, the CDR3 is TGCGCCAGCAGCCCCCGGACAGGGACGAGCACCGGGGAGCTGTTTTTT.

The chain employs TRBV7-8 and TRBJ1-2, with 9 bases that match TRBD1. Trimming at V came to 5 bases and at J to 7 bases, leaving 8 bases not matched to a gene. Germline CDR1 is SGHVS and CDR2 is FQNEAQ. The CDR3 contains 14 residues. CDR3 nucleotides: TGTGCCAGCAGCACGCGGACAGGGGACGGTGGCTACACCTTC. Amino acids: CASSTRTGDGGYTF.

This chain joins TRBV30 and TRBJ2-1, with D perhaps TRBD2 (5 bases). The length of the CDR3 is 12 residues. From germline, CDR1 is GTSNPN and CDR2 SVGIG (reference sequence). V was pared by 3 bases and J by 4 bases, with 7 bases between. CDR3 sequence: CAWSWRYNEQFF. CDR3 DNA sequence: TGTGCCTGGAGCTGGAGGTACAATGAGCAGTTCTTC.

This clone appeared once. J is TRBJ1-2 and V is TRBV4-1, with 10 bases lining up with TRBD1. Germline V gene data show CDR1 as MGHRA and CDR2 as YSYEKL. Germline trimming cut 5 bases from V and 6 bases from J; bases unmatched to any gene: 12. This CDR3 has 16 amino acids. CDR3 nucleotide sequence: TGCGCCAGCAGCGGAAGTCGGGACAGGGGAGAGGATGGCTACACCTTC. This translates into CASSGSRDRGEDGYTF.

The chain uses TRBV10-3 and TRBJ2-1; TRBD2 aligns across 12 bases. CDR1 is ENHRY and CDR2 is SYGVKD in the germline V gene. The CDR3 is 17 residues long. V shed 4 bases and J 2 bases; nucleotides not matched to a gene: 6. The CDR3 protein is CAISVTSGGRAYNEQFF. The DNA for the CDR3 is TGTGCCATCAGTGTGACTAGCGGGGGTCGGGCCTACAATGAGCAGTTCTTC.

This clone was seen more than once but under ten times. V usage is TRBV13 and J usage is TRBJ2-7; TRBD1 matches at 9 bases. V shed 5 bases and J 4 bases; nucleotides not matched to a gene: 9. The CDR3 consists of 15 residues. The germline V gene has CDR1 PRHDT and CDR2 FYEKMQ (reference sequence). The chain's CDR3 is CASSPPTGGFYEQYF. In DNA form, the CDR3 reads TGTGCCAGCAGCCCGCCAACAGGGGGCTTTTACGAGCAGTACTTC. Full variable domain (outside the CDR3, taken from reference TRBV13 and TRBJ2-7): AAGVIQSPRHLIKEKRETATLKCYPIPRHDTVYWYQQGPGQDPQFLISFYEKMQSDKGSIPDRFSAQQFSDYHSELNMSSLELGDSALYFCASSPPTGGFYEQYFGPGTRLTVT.

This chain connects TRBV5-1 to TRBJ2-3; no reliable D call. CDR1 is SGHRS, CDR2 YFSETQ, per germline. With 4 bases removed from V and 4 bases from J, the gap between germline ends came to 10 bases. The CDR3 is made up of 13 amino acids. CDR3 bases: TGCGCCAGCAGCCTTCGTCAGGCAGATACGCAGTATTTT. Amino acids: CASSLRQADTQYF. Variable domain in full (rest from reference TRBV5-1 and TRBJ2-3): KAGVTQTPRYLIKTRGQQVTLSCSPISGHRSVSWYQQTPGQGLQFLFEYFSETQRNKGNFPGRFSGRQFSNSRSEMNVSTLELGDSALYLCASSLRQADTQYFGPGTRLTVL.